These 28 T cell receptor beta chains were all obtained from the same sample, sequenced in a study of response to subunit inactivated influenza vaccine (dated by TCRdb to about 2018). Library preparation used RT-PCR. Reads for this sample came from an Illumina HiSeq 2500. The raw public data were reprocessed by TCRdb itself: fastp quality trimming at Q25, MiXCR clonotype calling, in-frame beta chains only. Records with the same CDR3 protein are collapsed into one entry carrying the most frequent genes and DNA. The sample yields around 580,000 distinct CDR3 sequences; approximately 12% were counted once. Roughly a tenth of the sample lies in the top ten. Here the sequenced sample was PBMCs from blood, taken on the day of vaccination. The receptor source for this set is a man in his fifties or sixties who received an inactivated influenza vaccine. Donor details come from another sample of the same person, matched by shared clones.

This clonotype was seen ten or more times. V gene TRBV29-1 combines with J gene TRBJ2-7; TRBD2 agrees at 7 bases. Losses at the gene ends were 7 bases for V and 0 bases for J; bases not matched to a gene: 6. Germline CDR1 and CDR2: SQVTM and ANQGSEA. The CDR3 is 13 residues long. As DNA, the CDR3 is TGCAGCGCTGGGACTACCAGCTCCTACGAGCAGTACTTC. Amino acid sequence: CSAGTTSSYEQYF.

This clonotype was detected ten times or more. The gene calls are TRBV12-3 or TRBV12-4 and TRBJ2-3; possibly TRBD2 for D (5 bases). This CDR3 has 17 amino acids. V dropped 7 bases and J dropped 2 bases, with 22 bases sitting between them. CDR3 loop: CASNSHLSRGLTDTQYF. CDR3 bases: TGTGCCAGCAATTCCCACCTTTCACGAGGACTCACAGATACGCAGTATTTT.

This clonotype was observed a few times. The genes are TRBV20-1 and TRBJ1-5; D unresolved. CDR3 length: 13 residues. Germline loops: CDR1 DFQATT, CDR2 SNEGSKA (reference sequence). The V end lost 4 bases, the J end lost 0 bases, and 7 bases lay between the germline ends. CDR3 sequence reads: CSAKEFSNQPQHF. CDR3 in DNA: TGCAGTGCTAAGGAATTTAGCAATCAGCCCCAGCATTTT.

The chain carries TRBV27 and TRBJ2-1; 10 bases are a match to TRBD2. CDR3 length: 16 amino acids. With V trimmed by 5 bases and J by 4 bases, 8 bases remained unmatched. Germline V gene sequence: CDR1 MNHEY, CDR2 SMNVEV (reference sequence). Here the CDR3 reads CASSPLTSGVYNEQFF. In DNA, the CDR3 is TGTGCCAGCAGTCCCCTCACTAGCGGGGTTTACAATGAGCAGTTCTTC.

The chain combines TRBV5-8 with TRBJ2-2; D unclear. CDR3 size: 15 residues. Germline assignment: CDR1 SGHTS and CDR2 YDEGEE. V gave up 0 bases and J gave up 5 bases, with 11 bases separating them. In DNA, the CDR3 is TGTGCCAGCAGCTTGGGGGCCTTGAAAACCGGGGAGCTGTTTTTT. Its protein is CASSLGALKTGELFF.

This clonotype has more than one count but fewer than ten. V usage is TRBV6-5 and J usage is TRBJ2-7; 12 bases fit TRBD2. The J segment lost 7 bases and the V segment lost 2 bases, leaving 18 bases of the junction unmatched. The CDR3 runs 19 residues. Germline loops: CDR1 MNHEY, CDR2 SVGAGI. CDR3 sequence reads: CASSYQTGAPSGRAKEQYF. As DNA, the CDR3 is TGTGCCAGCAGTTACCAAACGGGCGCACCTAGCGGGAGGGCGAAAGAGCAGTACTTC.

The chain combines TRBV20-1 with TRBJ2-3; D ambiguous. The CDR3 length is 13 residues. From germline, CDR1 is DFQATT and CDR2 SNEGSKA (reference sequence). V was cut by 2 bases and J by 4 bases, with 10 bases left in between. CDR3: CSARSPAADTQYF. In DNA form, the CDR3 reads TGCAGTGCTAGATCCCCGGCAGCAGATACGCAGTATTTT.

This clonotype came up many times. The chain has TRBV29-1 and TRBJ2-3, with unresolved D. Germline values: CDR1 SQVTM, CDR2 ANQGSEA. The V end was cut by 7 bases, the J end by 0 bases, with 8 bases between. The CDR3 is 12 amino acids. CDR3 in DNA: TGCAGCGCCGAGGAAAGCACAGATACGCAGTATTTT. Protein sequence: CSAEESTDTQYF.

CDR3 nucleotide sequence: TGCGCCAGCGGGGGCCTCACGAACACCGGGGAGCTGTTTTTT. Protein sequence: CASGGLTNTGELFF. V and J are TRBV5-1 and TRBJ2-2, with D tentatively TRBD1 (6 bases). The CDR3 is 14 amino acids. In germline, CDR1 is SGHRS, CDR2 YFSETQ. V was cut by 7 bases and J by 0 bases, with 10 bases left in between.

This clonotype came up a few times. Here the CDR3 DNA reads TGCGCCAGCAGCATGGGACAGGGATCCTCCTACAATGAGCAGTTCTTC. It translates to CASSMGQGSSYNEQFF. J is TRBJ2-1 and V is TRBV5-1, with 9 bases lining up with TRBD1. CDR3 length equals 16 residues. The V gene end was trimmed by 4 bases and the J gene end by 0 bases; junction bases not matched to a gene: 5. The germline gives CDR1 SGHRS, CDR2 YFSETQ. The whole variable domain, remainder taken from reference TRBV5-1 and TRBJ2-1, is KAGVTQTPRYLIKTRGQQVTLSCSPISGHRSVSWYQQTPGQGLQFLFEYFSETQRNKGNFPGRFSGRQFSNSRSEMNVSTLELGDSALYLCASSMGQGSSYNEQFFGPGTRLTVL.

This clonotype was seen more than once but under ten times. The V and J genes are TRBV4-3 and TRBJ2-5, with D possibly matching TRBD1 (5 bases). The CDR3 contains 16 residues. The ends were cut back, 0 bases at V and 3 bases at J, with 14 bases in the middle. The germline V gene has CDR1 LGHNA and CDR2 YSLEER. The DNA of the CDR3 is TGCGCCAGCAGCCAAGATGGCCTTAGCAGGGAAGAGACCCAGTACTTC. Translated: CASSQDGLSREETQYF.

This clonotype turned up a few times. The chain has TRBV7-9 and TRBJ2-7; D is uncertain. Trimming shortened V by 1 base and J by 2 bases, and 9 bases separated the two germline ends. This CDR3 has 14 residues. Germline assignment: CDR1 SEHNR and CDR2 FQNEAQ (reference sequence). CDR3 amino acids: CASSLGSQTYEQYF. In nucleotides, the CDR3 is TGTGCCAGCAGCTTAGGGTCCCAGACCTACGAGCAGTACTTC.

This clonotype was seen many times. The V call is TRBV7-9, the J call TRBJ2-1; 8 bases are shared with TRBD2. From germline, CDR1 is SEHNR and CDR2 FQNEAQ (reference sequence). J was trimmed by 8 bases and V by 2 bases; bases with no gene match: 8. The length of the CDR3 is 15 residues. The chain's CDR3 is CASSLRVSGSYEQFF. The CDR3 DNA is TGTGCCAGCAGCTTAAGGGTCAGCGGGAGCTATGAGCAGTTCTTC.

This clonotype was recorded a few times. CDR3 protein: CAWRERDAVEYF. CDR3 coding DNA: TGTGCCTGGAGGGAGAGGGATGCCGTCGAGTACTTC. The rearrangement joins TRBV30 to TRBJ2-7, with TRBD2 as a possible D gene (5 bases). The CDR3 has 12 amino acids. Germline loops: CDR1 GTSNPN, CDR2 SVGIG (reference sequence). Trimming removed 3 bases from V and 11 bases from J, with 17 bases in between.

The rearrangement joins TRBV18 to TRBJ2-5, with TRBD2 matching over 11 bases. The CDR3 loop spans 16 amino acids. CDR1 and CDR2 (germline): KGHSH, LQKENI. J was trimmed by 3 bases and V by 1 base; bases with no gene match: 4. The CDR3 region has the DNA TGTGCCAGCTCACCACGACCTAGCGGGGGGAAAGAGACCCAGTACTTC. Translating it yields CASSPRPSGGKETQYF.

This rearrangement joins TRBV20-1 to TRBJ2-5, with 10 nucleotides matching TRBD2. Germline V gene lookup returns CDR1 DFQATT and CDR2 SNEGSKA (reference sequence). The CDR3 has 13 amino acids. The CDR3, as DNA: TGCGCCGTTAGCGGGGGGCCCGGGGAGACCCAGTACTTC. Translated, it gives CAVSGGPGETQYF.

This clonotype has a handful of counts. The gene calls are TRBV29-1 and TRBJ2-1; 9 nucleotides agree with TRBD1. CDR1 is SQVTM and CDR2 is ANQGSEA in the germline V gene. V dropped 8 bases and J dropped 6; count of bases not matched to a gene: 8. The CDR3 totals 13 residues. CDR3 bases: TGCAGCTCATCCGGGACAGGGACCAATGAGCAGTTCTTC. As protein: CSSSGTGTNEQFF.

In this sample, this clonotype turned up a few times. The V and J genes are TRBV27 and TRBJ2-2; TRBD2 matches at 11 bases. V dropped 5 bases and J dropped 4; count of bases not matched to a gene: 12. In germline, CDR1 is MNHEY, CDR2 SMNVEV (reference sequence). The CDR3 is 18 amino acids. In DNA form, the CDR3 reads TGTGCCAGCAGTCTCCATTCTAGCGGGGGGTCCCCCACCGGGGAGCTGTTTTTT. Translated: CASSLHSSGGSPTGELFF.

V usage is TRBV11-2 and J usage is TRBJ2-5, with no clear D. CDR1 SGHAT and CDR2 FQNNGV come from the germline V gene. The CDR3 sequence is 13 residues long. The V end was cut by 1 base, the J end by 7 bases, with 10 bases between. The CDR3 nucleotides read TGTGCCAGCAGCTTAGGGCAACAGACGACCCAGTACTTC. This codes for CASSLGQQTTQYF.

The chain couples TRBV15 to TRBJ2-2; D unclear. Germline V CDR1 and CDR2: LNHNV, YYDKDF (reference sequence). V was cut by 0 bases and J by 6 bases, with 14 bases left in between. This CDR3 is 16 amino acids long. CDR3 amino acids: CATSRDPRTGSGELFF. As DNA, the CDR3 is TGTGCCACCAGCAGAGATCCCCGTACTGGGTCCGGGGAGCTGTTTTTT.

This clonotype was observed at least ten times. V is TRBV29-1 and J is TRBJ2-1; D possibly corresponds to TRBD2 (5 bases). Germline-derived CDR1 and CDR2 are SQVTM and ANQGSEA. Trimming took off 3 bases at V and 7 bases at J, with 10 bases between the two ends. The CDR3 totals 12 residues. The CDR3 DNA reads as TGCAGCGTTGATCGGGGTAGGAATGAGCAGTTCTTC. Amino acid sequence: CSVDRGRNEQFF.

The DNA of the CDR3 is TGTGCCACCAGTATAGCGGGGGGCCTCCGAGAGACCCAGTACTTC. Its translation is CATSIAGGLRETQYF. V is TRBV24-1 and J is TRBJ2-5, with 10 nucleotides matching TRBD2. The CDR3 is made up of 15 amino acids. V gave up 6 bases and J gave up 4 bases; unmatched junction bases: 7. Germline V gene data show CDR1 as KGHDR and CDR2 as SFDVKD.

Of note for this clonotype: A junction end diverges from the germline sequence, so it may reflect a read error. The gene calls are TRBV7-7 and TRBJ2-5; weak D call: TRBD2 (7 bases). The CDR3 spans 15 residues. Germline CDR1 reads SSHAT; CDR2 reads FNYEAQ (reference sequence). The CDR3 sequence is CASSTNRGAQETQYF. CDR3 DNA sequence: TGTGCTAGCAGCACGAATCGGGGGGCCCAAGAGACCCAGTACTTC.

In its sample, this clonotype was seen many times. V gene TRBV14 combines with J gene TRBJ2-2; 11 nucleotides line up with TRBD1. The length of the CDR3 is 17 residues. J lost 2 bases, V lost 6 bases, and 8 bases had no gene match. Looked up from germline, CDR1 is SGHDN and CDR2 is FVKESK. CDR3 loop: CASSRWTGGFNTGELFF. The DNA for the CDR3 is TGTGCCAGCAGTCGATGGACAGGGGGCTTTAACACCGGGGAGCTGTTTTTT.

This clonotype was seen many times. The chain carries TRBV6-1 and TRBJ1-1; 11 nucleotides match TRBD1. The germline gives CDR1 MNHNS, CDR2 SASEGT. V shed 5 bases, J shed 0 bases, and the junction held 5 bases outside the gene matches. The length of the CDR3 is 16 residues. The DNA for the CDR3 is TGTGCCAGCAGTAAGGGACAGGGGGGACTGAACACTGAAGCTTTCTTT. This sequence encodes CASSKGQGGLNTEAFF.

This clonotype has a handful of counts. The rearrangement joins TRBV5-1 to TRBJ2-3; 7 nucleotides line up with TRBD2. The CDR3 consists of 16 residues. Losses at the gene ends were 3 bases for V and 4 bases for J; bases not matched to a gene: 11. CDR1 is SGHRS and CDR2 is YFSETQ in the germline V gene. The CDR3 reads CASSSLSGTFADTQYF. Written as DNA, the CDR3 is TGCGCCAGCAGCTCGCTAAGCGGGACTTTCGCAGATACGCAGTATTTT.

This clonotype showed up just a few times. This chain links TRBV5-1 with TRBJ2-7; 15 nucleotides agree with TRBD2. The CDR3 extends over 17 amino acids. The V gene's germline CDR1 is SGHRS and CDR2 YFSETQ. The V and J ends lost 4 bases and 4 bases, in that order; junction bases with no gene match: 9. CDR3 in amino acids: CASSAGTSGGQTYEQYF. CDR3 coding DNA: TGCGCCAGCAGCGCCGGGACTAGCGGGGGGCAGACATACGAGCAGTACTTC.

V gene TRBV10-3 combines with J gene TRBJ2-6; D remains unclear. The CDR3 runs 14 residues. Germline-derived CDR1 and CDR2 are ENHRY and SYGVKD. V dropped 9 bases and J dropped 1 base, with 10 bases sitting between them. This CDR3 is CAIAPQSGANVLTF. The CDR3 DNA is TGTGCCATAGCTCCTCAGTCTGGGGCCAACGTCCTGACTTTC.